A selection of T cell receptor beta chains follows, all from one sample in a study of blood T cell repertoires in COVID-19. Using immunoSEQ multiplex PCR, the repertoire was profiled, and TCRdb retains in-frame clones only, with some absent. The sample records about 200,000 clones, roughly 86% being singletons. The sample was peripheral blood. These receptor sequences come from a woman aged 40 to 55 with acute or convalescent COVID-19. CDR3s include the opening cysteine and the closing phenylalanine or tryptophan. D genes are given only for firm matches. The size field is filled for only some rows; it gives once, few, many or a size class.

clone size | J gene | D gene | V gene | CDR3 DNA | CDR3 protein
NA | TRBJ2-3 | TRBD2 | TRBV10-2 | TGCGCCAGCAGGGGAGCGGGAGCCGTAGATACGCAGTATTTT | CASRGAGAVDTQYF
NA | TRBJ1-2 | NA | TRBV11-2 | TGTGCCAGCAGCTTAGACGGGACAAGGGCCACCCTGGGTTTCTATGGCTACACCTTC | CASSLDGTRATLGFYGYTF
NA | TRBJ2-7 | TRBD1 | TRBV5-5 | TGTGCCAGCAGCTCGTCCGGGACAGGGACCTACGAGCAGTACTTC | CASSSSGTGTYEQYF
NA | TRBJ1-3 | TRBD1 | TRBV7-8 | TGTGCCAGCGAATCGACAGGGAATGGAAACACCATATATTTT | CASESTGNGNTIYF
NA | TRBJ1-1 | NA | TRBV4-3 | TGCGCCAGCAGCCAAGATTCAGGGGCGAACACTGAAGCTTTCTTT | CASSQDSGANTEAFF
once | TRBJ1-5 | TRBD1 | TRBV10-3 | TGTGCCATCAGTGAACCGGACAGGGGGGATCAGCCCCAGCATTTT | CAISEPDRGDQPQHF
NA | TRBJ1-2 | TRBD1 | TRBV27 | TGTGCCAGCAGCCCGGGACAGGGGGCCGACTATGGCTACACCTTC | CASSPGQGADYGYTF
NA | TRBJ2-1 | TRBD2 | TRBV9 | TGTGCCAGTTCTCTACTAGCGGGGGCCTACAATGAGCAGTTCTTC | CASSLLAGAYNEQFF
NA | TRBJ2-7 | TRBD2 | TRBV3-1/TRBV3-2 | TGTGCCAGCAGCCAAGTCCCTAGCGGGGGCCTGGAGGAGCAGTACTTC | CASSQVPSGGLEEQYF
once | TRBJ2-1 | TRBD2 | TRBV5-5 | TGTGCCAGCAGCTACCCCGGGACTAGCGGGATTTATGAGCAGTTCTTC | CASSYPGTSGIYEQFF
NA | TRBJ2-7 | NA | TRBV9 | TGTGCCAGCAGCGTAGCTCTTGCAGGGGACGAGCAGTACTTC | CASSVALAGDEQYF
NA | TRBJ1-6 | TRBD1 | TRBV5-1 | TGCGCCAGCAGCTTGGGTACAGGGGGGAGTTCACCCCTCCACTTT | CASSLGTGGSSPLHF
NA | TRBJ1-2 | NA | TRBV7-3 | TGTGCCAGCAGCTTAGCGGGGGGCGACAACTATGGCTACACCTTC | CASSLAGGDNYGYTF
NA | TRBJ2-2 | NA | TRBV2 | TGTGCCAGCAGTGGACAGGCACATACCGGGGAGCTGTTTTTT | CASSGQAHTGELFF
NA | TRBJ1-5 | NA | TRBV12-5 | TGTGCTAGTGGTTCAGGGGTTTCGAGCAATCAGCCCCAGCATTTT | CASGSGVSSNQPQHF
NA | TRBJ1-4 | NA | TRBV19 | TGTGCCAGTAGTGAAAGGGCCCGCGGAGGTGAAAAACTGTTTTTT | CASSERARGGEKLFF
NA | TRBJ2-4 | TRBD2 | TRBV2 | TGTGCCAGCAGTGTCGCGTTCGGCGGGGGCAAAAACATTCAGTACTTC | CASSVAFGGGKNIQYF
NA | TRBJ2-2 | TRBD2 | TRBV19 | TGTGCCAGTAGTATAATGGGACTAGCGGGATCCGGGGAGCTGTTTTTT | CASSIMGLAGSGELFF
once | TRBJ2-1 | TRBD1 | TRBV24-1 | TGTGCCACCAGTGACCAGACAGGGCTCAATGAGCAGTTCTTC | CATSDQTGLNEQFF
NA | TRBJ1-2 | TRBD1 | TRBV29-1 | TGCAGCTCTAACACGGGGGACAGCCGGTACTACACCTTC | CSSNTGDSRYYTF
NA | TRBJ1-3 | NA | TRBV6-1 | TGTGCCAGCAGTGAATCCGGGAAAACTGGAAACACCATATATTTT | CASSESGKTGNTIYF
NA | TRBJ2-7 | NA | TRBV2 | TGTGCCAGCAGTAACTCGGACACCCTCTCCTACGAGCAGTACTTC | CASSNSDTLSYEQYF
NA | TRBJ1-5 | TRBD1 | TRBV4-1 | TGCGCCAGCAGCCAACCCGACAGGGGAGGCAATCAGCCCCAGCATTTT | CASSQPDRGGNQPQHF
NA | TRBJ1-3 | NA | TRBV6-5 | TGTGCCAGCAGTTACCGCCGGGCTGGAAACACCATATATTTT | CASSYRRAGNTIYF
NA | TRBJ2-2 | TRBD1 | TRBV9 | TGTGCCAGCAGCCTCCGTTCCGGGACAGGGGGCGGGAACACCGGGGAGCTGTTTTTT | CASSLRSGTGGGNTGELFF
NA | TRBJ2-7 | TRBD2 | TRBV4-2 | TGTGCCAGCAGCCTAAGTCGGGCTAGCGGGAGTGGCGAGCAGTACTTC | CASSLSRASGSGEQYF
NA | TRBJ2-4 | NA | TRBV6-2/TRBV6-3 | TGTGCCAGCAGTTACACATGGGGAGAGAACATTCAGTACTTC | CASSYTWGENIQYF
few | TRBJ2-1 | NA | TRBV5-1 | TGCGCCAGCAGCTTGCAGGGACTTCCCAATGAGCAGTTCTTC | CASSLQGLPNEQFF
once | TRBJ2-5 | TRBD2 | TRBV11-2 | TGTGCCAGCAGCCCCCATACTAGCGGCCAAGAGACCCAGTACTTC | CASSPHTSGQETQYF
NA | TRBJ1-5 | TRBD1 | TRBV4-2 | TGTGCCAGCAGCCAAGGGGGTCAGGGGGACGGTCAGCCCCAGCATTTT | CASSQGGQGDGQPQHF
NA | TRBJ2-2 | TRBD2 | TRBV27 | TGTGCCAGCAGTTGGGGACTAGTGGAGATCGGGGAGCTGTTTTTT | CASSWGLVEIGELFF
NA | TRBJ1-1 | NA | TRBV5-1 | TGCGCCAGCAGCTTGCGGGGGATCACTGAAGCTTTCTTT | CASSLRGITEAFF
NA | TRBJ2-7 | NA | TRBV12-3/TRBV12-4 | TGTGCCAGCAGTCCAGGACACTACGAGCAGTACTTC | CASSPGHYEQYF
NA | TRBJ2-1 | NA | TRBV2 | TGTGCCAGCAGTGAAGATGGGGGGATCAATGAGCAGTTCTTC | CASSEDGGINEQFF
NA | TRBJ2-1 | NA | TRBV5-4 | TGTGCCAGCAGCTCCGGACTGGTCTCCTACAATGAGCAGTTCTTC | CASSSGLVSYNEQFF
NA | TRBJ1-5 | NA | TRBV7-2 | TGTGCCAGCAGCTTAGGGGGCGGAAGCAATCAGCCCCAGCATTTT | CASSLGGGSNQPQHF
NA | TRBJ2-3 | TRBD2 | TRBV7-8 | TGTGCCAGCAGCTTTCTGGCGGGAGGGCAAACAGATACGCAGTATTTT | CASSFLAGGQTDTQYF